These T cell receptor beta chains were read from a single sample in a study of regulatory T cells in long-lasting Graves disease. TCRdb ran MiXCR on the multiplex PCR reads and lists one entry per CDR3 protein. Of about 330,000 distinct CDR3 sequences listed, about a sixth are singletons. This sample also appeared in a second study, on T cells in Graves' hyperthyroidism and ophthalmopathy.

This material consisted of peripheral blood mononuclear cells (PBMCs), taken at new diagnosis, from a patient treated with antithyroid drugs. All receptors come from a woman aged 18-35 years with Graves disease. Each CDR3 is given with its conserved first and last residue. D genes are given only for firm matches. Only part of the rows carry a size: once, few, many, or a class if the clone is expanded.

D | J | size | V | CDR3 | DNA
. | TRBJ2-1 | many | TRBV2 | CASSEHLGHYNEQFF | TGTGCCAGCAGTGAGCATCTAGGGCACTACAATGAGCAGTTCTTC
. | TRBJ1-1 | many | TRBV20-1 | CSPPPGNTEAFF | TGCAGTCCCCCCCCGGGGAACACTGAAGCTTTCTTT
. | TRBJ2-5 | many | TRBV5-1 | CASSQRGPETQYF | TGCGCCAGCAGCCAGAGGGGCCCAGAGACCCAGTACTTC
. | TRBJ2-1 | . | TRBV4-2 | CASSQDLTSRQFF | TGTGCCAGCAGCCAAGATCTCACTAGCAGGCAGTTCTTC
. | TRBJ2-1 | many | TRBV28 | CASSLARSSSYNEQFF | TGTGCCAGCAGTTTAGCGCGATCAAGCTCCTACAATGAGCAGTTCTTC
TRBD2 | TRBJ2-2 | many | TRBV11-2 | CASSLDPASGRTGELFF | TGTGCCAGCAGCTTGGATCCCGCTAGCGGGAGAACCGGGGAGCTGTTTTTT
. | TRBJ2-5 | many | TRBV7-9 | CASSLRASWEETQYF | TGTGCCAGCAGCTTACGGGCCTCGTGGGAGGAGACCCAGTACTTC
TRBD2 | TRBJ2-1 | few | TRBV4-2 | CASSQKPRRGSYNEQFF | TGTGCCAGCAGCCAAAAGCCTCGGCGGGGGTCGTACAATGAGCAGTTCTTC
TRBD2 | TRBJ2-3 | many | TRBV13 | CASSSERTSGTDTQYF | TGTGCCAGCAGCTCCGAGCGGACTAGCGGCACAGATACGCAGTATTTT
. | TRBJ1-4 | many | TRBV12-3/TRBV12-4 | CASSLRSVGEKLFF | TGTGCCAGCAGTTTACGGTCCGTAGGTGAAAAACTGTTTTTT
. | TRBJ2-6 | . | TRBV12-5 | CASAPPDTPQPSNGSGANVLTF | TGTGCTAGTGCCCCCCCGGACACACCTCAACCCTCAAACGGGTCTGGGGCCAACGTCCTGACTTTC
. | TRBJ1-6 | few | TRBV10-3 | CAISEPSDNSPLHF | TGTGCCATCAGTGAGCCTTCGGATAATTCACCCCTCCACTTT
. | TRBJ2-5 | many | TRBV11-1 | CASSLKGSLQETQYF | TGTGCCAGCAGCTTAAAGGGTAGTCTACAAGAGACCCAGTACTTC
. | TRBJ2-1 | many | TRBV2 | CASKRSTGDENEQFF | TGTGCCAGCAAACGGTCGACCGGGGACGAGAATGAGCAGTTCTTC
TRBD2 | TRBJ2-2 | few | TRBV6-1 | CAIGGLAGGPGELFF | TGTGCCATCGGGGGTCTAGCGGGGGGGCCCGGGGAGCTGTTTTTT
. | TRBJ2-7 | many | TRBV7-8 | CASSLVWADLNLEQYF | TGTGCCAGCAGCTTAGTTTGGGCTGACCTGAATCTCGAGCAGTACTTC
TRBD2 | TRBJ2-1 | . | TRBV6-1 | CASRSYLAGGVGEQFF | TGTGCCAGCAGGTCCTACCTAGCGGGAGGAGTCGGTGAGCAGTTCTTC
TRBD1 | TRBJ1-3 | many | TRBV3-1 | CASSQGQGPGSGNTIYF | TGTGCCAGCAGCCAGGGACAGGGACCCGGCTCTGGAAACACCATATATTTT
. | TRBJ2-2 | . | TRBV3-1 | CASSHQGLGVAGELFF | TGTGCCAGCAGCCACCAGGGCTTGGGAGTAGCCGGGGAGCTGTTTTTT
TRBD1 | TRBJ1-1 | few | TRBV15 | CATSLIRQGGAEAFF | TGTGCCACCAGCCTTATCCGACAGGGTGGGGCTGAAGCTTTCTTT
TRBD2 | TRBJ2-1 | many | TRBV2 | CASSQLAKFF | TGTGCCAGCAGCCAACTAGCGAAGTTCTTC
. | TRBJ2-1 | many | TRBV5-1 | CASSLEAGVNWNEQFF | TGCGCCAGCAGCTTGGAAGCAGGGGTGAATTGGAATGAGCAGTTCTTC
TRBD2 | TRBJ2-3 | . | TRBV3-1 | CASSLGLAGGFPTDTQYF | TGTGCCAGCAGCCTTGGACTAGCGGGAGGATTTCCCACAGATACGCAGTATTTT
. | TRBJ1-2 | many | TRBV11-2 | CASSLNGKNYGYTF | TGTGCCAGCAGCTTAAATGGGAAAAACTATGGCTACACCTTC
TRBD1 | TRBJ1-2 | many | TRBV5-1 | CASSFGTAESYTF | TGCGCCAGCAGCTTCGGGACAGCTGAGTCCTACACCTTC
. | TRBJ2-1 | many | TRBV12-3/TRBV12-4 | CASSPSRLGGSYNEQFF | TGTGCCAGCAGTCCCTCCCGGCTGGGGGGCTCCTACAATGAGCAGTTCTTC
. | TRBJ2-7 | many | TRBV6-2/TRBV6-3 | CATEGRYEQYF | TGTGCCACCGAGGGCCGATACGAGCAGTACTTC
. | TRBJ2-7 | many | TRBV6-1 | CASSEAMVTEQYF | TGTGCCAGCAGTGAAGCGATGGTCACCGAGCAGTACTTC
. | TRBJ1-4 | . | TRBV6-1 | CASSELFGGGGEKLFF | TGTGCCAGCAGTGAATTATTCGGTGGGGGGGGAGAAAAACTGTTTTTT
. | TRBJ2-1 | many | TRBV3-1 | CASRLGQLSYNEQFF | TGTGCCAGCAGACTCGGACAGCTTTCCTACAATGAGCAGTTCTTC
TRBD2 | TRBJ2-4 | many | TRBV12-3/TRBV12-4 | CASSRGTSGGNIQYF | TGTGCCAGCAGTCGGGGGACTAGCGGGGGAAACATTCAGTACTTC
. | TRBJ2-5 | . | TRBV27 | CASSSKLSRGETQYF | TGTGCCAGCAGTTCCAAATTATCTAGGGGGGAGACCCAGTACTTC
. | TRBJ2-1 | . | TRBV6-2/TRBV6-3 | CASSYLPSSYNEQFF | TGTGCCAGCAGTTATCTCCCGAGCTCCTACAATGAGCAGTTCTTC
. | TRBJ2-6 | many | TRBV7-8 | CASSFPGTVTSGANVLTF | TGTGCCAGCAGCTTTCCCGGAACTGTAACCTCTGGGGCCAACGTCCTGACTTTC
TRBD1 | TRBJ1-5 | many | TRBV2 | CASRGTGLRPQHF | TGTGCCAGTAGGGGGACAGGGTTAAGGCCCCAGCATTTT
. | TRBJ1-2 | many | TRBV5-1 | CASSLGQLIYGYTF | TGCGCCAGCAGCTTGGGACAGCTAATCTATGGCTACACCTTC